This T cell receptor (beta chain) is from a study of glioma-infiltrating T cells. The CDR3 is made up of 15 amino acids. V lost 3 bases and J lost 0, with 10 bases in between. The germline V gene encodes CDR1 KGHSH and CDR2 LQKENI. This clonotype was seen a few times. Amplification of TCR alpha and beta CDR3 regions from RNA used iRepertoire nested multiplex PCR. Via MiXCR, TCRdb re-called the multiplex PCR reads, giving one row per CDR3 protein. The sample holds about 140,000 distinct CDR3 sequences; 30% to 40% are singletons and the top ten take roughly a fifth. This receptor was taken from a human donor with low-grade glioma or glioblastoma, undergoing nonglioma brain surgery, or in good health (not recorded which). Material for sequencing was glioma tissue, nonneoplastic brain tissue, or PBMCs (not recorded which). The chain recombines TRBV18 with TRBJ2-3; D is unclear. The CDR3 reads CASSPKQASTDTQYF. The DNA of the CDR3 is TGTGCCAGCTCACCGAAGCAGGCCAGCACAGATACGCAGTATTTT.